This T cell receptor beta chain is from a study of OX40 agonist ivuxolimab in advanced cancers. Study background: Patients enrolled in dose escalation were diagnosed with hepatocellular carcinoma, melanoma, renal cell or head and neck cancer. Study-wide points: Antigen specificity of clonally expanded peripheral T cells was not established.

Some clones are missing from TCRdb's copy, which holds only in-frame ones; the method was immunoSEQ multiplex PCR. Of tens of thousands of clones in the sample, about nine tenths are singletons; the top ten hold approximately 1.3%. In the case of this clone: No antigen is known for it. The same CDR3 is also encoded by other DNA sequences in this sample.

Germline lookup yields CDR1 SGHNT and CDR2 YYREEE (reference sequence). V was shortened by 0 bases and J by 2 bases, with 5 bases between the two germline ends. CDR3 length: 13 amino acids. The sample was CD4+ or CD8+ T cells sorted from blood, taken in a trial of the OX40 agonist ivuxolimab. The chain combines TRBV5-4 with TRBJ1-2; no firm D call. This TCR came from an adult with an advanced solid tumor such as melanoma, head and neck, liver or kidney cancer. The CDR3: CASSLDSNYGYTF. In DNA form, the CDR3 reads TGTGCCAGCAGCTTGGACAGCAACTATGGCTACACCTTC. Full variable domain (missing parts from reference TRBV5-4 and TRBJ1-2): ETGVTQSPTHLIKTRGQQVTLRCSSQSGHNTVSWYQQALGQGPQFIFQYYREEENGRGNFPPRFSGLQFPNYSSELNVNALELDDSALYLCASSLDSNYGYTFGSGTRLTVV.